This record looks at one T cell receptor (beta chain) sequence and its context. This sample was included in a study of blood T cell repertoires in COVID-19. For the study at large: Italy, Spain and the United States were the sources of the convalescent and acute COVID-19 samples. Sources were T cells, B-cell-depleted T cells, or PBMCs; the material itself was cDNA or gDNA.

In the source study's methods: Researchers report that nucleated cell counts were estimated from reference gene primer amplification. This table comes from immunoSEQ multiplex PCR, and its TCRdb copy is limited to in-frame clones, with some not included. V and J calls and clone size are copied from that table; D and trimming were computed from the DNA. The data show some 100,000 clones, 75% to 90% seen once. The germline CDR1 and CDR2 sequences are SGHVS and FNYEAQ. The V and J ends lost 5 bases and 3 bases respectively, with 16 bases between them. CDR3 length: 16 residues. This chain links TRBV7-6 with TRBJ2-2; D may be TRBD1 (6 bases). This sequence was found in an older woman with active or convalescent COVID-19. The sequencing sample was made of peripheral blood. The CDR3 sequence: CASSQGQGPYTGELFF. CDR3 DNA sequence: TGTGCCAGCAGCCAGGGGCAGGGACCCTACACCGGGGAGCTGTTTTTT.